This TCR beta chain was identified during a study of OX40 agonist ivuxolimab in advanced cancers. A note on the overall study: Ivuxolimab was an agonistic, fully human IgG2 monoclonal antibody directed against OX40 (CD134), a costimulatory receptor. Intravenous ivuxolimab was administered to patients every 2 weeks at six dose levels: 0.01, 0.1, 0.3, 1.5, 3 and 10 mg/kg. Of the roughly 54 dose-escalation patients, hepatocellular carcinoma was present in around 20, melanoma in approximately 15, renal cell carcinoma in 9 and head and neck cancer in 9. A male proportion of roughly 80% and a mean age of approximately 61 years, ranging from about 20 to 80, were recorded for the dose-escalation cohort. Patients were allowed to have had prior anti-PD-1, anti-PD-L1 or anti-CTLA-4 therapy, and around 41% of the dose-escalation patients had previously received checkpoint inhibitors. Partial responses occurred in three dose-escalation patients, of whom one had hepatocellular carcinoma and two had cutaneous melanoma. Peripheral TCRbeta sequencing aimed to test whether ivuxolimab altered TCR sequence diversity and caused clonal T-cell expansion. The paper describes the monotherapy dose-escalation part (N = 52 patients) of the phase I trial of ivuxolimab.

The paper's findings and limits, for the study overall: Which antigens the clonally expanded peripheral T cells were specific for was not determined. Partial responders in the 0.1-3.0 mg/kg groups had among the lowest normalized peripheral clonal expansion, especially among CD8+ T cells. Low levels of normalized T-cell clonal expansion were also shown by some nonresponding patients. At doses of 0.1 to 3.0 mg/kg, clonal expansion of both CD4+ and CD8+ T cells in blood was seen between baseline and week 6. After ivuxolimab, expanded clones were on average more numerous among CD8+ T cells than among CD4+ T cells.

For sequencing of the TCRbeta CDR3 region, genomic DNA was extracted from the sorted cells. TCRbeta CDR3 regions were sequenced using the immunoSEQ Assay. TCRdb took this table from immuneACCESS and kept in-frame rearrangements with V and J called. Such tables lack part of the clones; where checked against another copy, unresolved V genes explain under half of the gap, and the rest is unexplained. This sample lists approximately 71,000 clones; 82% were detected once. About 11% of the sample is in the top ten clones. The trial excluded patients who had a history of autoimmune disease or were on systemic immunosuppression. In every dose cohort, peripheral blood was drawn for TCR sequencing at baseline, cycle 4 day 1, and cycle 7 day 1. The samples were drawn from a first-in-human, open-label, multicenter phase I dose-escalation trial of ivuxolimab. Adults with locally advanced or metastatic melanoma, renal cell carcinoma, hepatocellular carcinoma or head and neck squamous cell carcinoma were enrolled in the trial. Before TCR sequencing, CD4+ T cells and CD8+ T cells were sorted from peripheral blood as separate populations.

There are 18 amino acids in the CDR3, from cysteine to phenylalanine inclusive. Only the CDR3 part of the read is kept: 54 bases, read in frame from the first base. Cut back by 1 base and 1 base, the V and J ends lie 17 bases apart. CDR1 and CDR2 were assigned from the germline V gene as SGHTA and FQGNSA. This clone showed up just a few times. Its target antigen remains unknown. The record has no base qualities; no much larger clone is one base away. The receptor's source is an adult with an advanced solid tumor such as melanoma, head and neck, liver or kidney cancer. Material: CD4+ or CD8+ T cells sorted from blood, obtained in a trial of the OX40 agonist ivuxolimab. The receptor chain draws on TRBV7-2 and TRBJ1-3; TRBD1 is a possible D gene, resting on 6 matching bases. The CDR3 sequence is CASSLESSSGASGNTIYF. The nucleotides are TGTGCCAGCAGCTTAGAGTCATCATCGGGGGCGTCTGGAAACACCATATATTTT.